This passage covers 23 T cell receptor beta chains from one sample sequenced in a study of T cell repertoires in ileal Crohn's disease. Sequencing used immunoSEQ multiplex PCR; TCRdb keeps in-frame clones, though not all of them. The profile covers 8,000 or so clones, with over 75% appearing a single time and roughly 8.9% taken by the ten largest. The sequenced sample consisted of ileal tissue. Every receptor here comes from an adult with Crohn's disease.

V and J are TRBV5-4 and TRBJ2-3; 11 bases fit TRBD2. Germline-derived CDR1 and CDR2 are SGHNT and YYREEE (reference sequence). V lost 2 bases, J lost 1 base, and 0 bases stayed unmatched. CDR3 size: 15 residues. The CDR3 DNA follows: TGTGCCAGCAGCTTACTAGCGGGGGGCACAGATACGCAGTATTTT. Translating it yields CASSLLAGGTDTQYF.

In this sample, this clone turned up once. The V gene is TRBV7-2, the J gene TRBJ2-2, with D possibly TRBD2 on 6 matching bases. The CDR3 sequence is 14 residues long. Trimming pared 5 bases from V and 6 bases from J, leaving 13 bases between. Germline values: CDR1 SGHTA, CDR2 FQGNSA. The DNA for the CDR3 is TGTGCCAGCAGCCCTATCTCTAGCGCCGGGGAGCTGTTTTTT. Translation: CASSPISSAGELFF.

This chain connects TRBV7-9 to TRBJ1-1; D gene ambiguous. The CDR3 extends over 13 amino acids. Trimming took 6 bases from V and 5 from J, leaving 13 bases between them. Germline V lookup: CDR1 SEHNR, CDR2 FQNEAQ (reference sequence). The CDR3: CASSTQRGTEAFF. The CDR3 bases are TGTGCCAGCAGTACCCAGCGGGGAACTGAAGCTTTCTTT.

The CDR3 nucleotides are TGTGCCAGCAGGGGCGGACAAATAATAAGGACCGGGGAGCTGTTTTTT. Translation: CASRGGQIIRTGELFF. The chain employs TRBV2 and TRBJ2-2; TRBD1 is a possible D gene (5 bases). V was trimmed by 6 bases and J by 5 bases, leaving 19 bases between them. The CDR3 consists of 16 residues. Germline V CDR1 and CDR2: SNHLY, FYNNEI. The complete variable domain, with remaining parts taken from reference TRBV2 and TRBJ2-2, reads EPEVTQTPSHQVTQMGQEVILRCVPISNHLYFYWYRQILGQKVEFLVSFYNNEISEKSEIFDDQFSVERPDGSNFTLKIRSTKLEDSAMYFCASRGGQIIRTGELFFGEGSRLTVL.

The chain combines TRBV7-2 with TRBJ2-7; tentatively, D is TRBD1 (6 bases). CDR1 SGHTA and CDR2 FQGNSA come from the germline V gene. V shed 2 bases and J shed 2 bases, with 13 bases lying between them. The CDR3 runs 15 residues. DNA for the CDR3: TGTGCCAGCAGCTTAAGGGACAACGGCCCCTACGAGCAGTACTTC. Encoded protein: CASSLRDNGPYEQYF.

The chain joins TRBV10-3 to TRBJ2-2, with TRBD1 matching over 8 bases. V gave up 9 bases and J gave up 0 bases; unmatched junction bases: 6. This CDR3 has 15 amino acids. CDR1 and CDR2 (germline): ENHRY, SYGVKD. CDR3 in amino acids: CAINPGQANTGELFF. The DNA of the CDR3 is TGTGCCATTAATCCGGGACAGGCGAACACCGGGGAGCTGTTTTTT.

This clone was observed a single time. The rearrangement joins TRBV5-1 to TRBJ1-5; D gene uncertain. V was shortened by 0 bases and J by 0 bases, with 7 bases between the two germline ends. This CDR3 has 15 residues. Germline V lookup: CDR1 SGHRS, CDR2 YFSETQ. The DNA of the CDR3 is TGCGCCAGCAGCTTGGGCACTTCTAGCAATCAGCCCCAGCATTTT. This codes for CASSLGTSSNQPQHF.

This clone occurred a few times. J is TRBJ1-1 and V is TRBV7-2, with unresolved D. Trimming stripped 1 base from V and 0 bases from J, with 9 bases between. Germline-derived CDR1 and CDR2 are SGHTA and FQGNSA. The CDR3 consists of 15 residues. The CDR3 DNA sequence: TGTGCCAGCAGCTTAGGACTCCTCATGAACACTGAAGCTTTCTTT. Protein sequence: CASSLGLLMNTEAFF.

Concerning this clone: Different DNA sequences within this sample yield the same CDR3. The chain recombines TRBV7-9 with TRBJ2-5, with D perhaps TRBD2 (5 bases). Trimming removed 3 bases at V and 2 bases at J, with 10 bases between. This CDR3 contains 14 residues. Per germline, CDR1 SEHNR and CDR2 FQNEAQ (reference sequence). The CDR3 DNA follows: TGTGCCAGCAGCTTGGTCAGCGGACAAGAGACCCAGTACTTC. This codes for CASSLVSGQETQYF.

The chain links TRBV4-1 to TRBJ1-3; D remains ambiguous. V was shortened by 1 base and J by 8 bases, with 12 bases between the two germline ends. Germline CDR1 is MGHRA and CDR2 is YSYEKL. The CDR3 length is 14 residues. The CDR3 DNA follows: TGCGCCAGCAGCCAAGCTACAGCGGGTTACACCATATATTTT. As protein: CASSQATAGYTIYF.

The chain combines TRBV12-5 with TRBJ2-5; D remains unclear. Germline V gene sequence: CDR1 LGHNT, CDR2 FRNRAP. V lost 3 bases and J 2 bases, leaving 4 bases between the germline ends. This CDR3 has 12 amino acids. This CDR3 reads CASGFKQETQYF. As DNA, the CDR3 is TGTGCTAGTGGTTTCAAACAAGAGACCCAGTACTTC.

The V call is TRBV14, the J call TRBJ2-3; maybe TRBD2 (5 bases). Germline V gene data show CDR1 as SGHDN and CDR2 as FVKESK. V lost 5 bases and J 2 bases, leaving 8 bases between the germline ends. The CDR3 spans 13 residues. CDR3 in DNA: TGTGCCAGCAGCGGACTTTCCACAGATACGCAGTATTTT. Translating it yields CASSGLSTDTQYF.

This chain links TRBV7-2 with TRBJ2-7, with D tentatively TRBD2 (6 bases). The CDR3 has 17 residues. Looked up from germline, CDR1 is SGHTA and CDR2 is FQGNSA. Deletions cut 3 bases from V and 5 bases from J, with 23 bases between. The CDR3 protein is CASSLGGQRLLHHEQYF. The CDR3 DNA sequence: TGTGCCAGCAGCTTGGGGGGTCAGAGACTGCTCCACCACGAGCAGTACTTC.

This clone was observed a single time. The chain recombines TRBV4-1 with TRBJ1-2, with no clear D. Trimming took 4 bases from V and 0 from J, leaving 15 bases between them. Germline CDR1 MGHRA, CDR2 YSYEKL. CDR3 length: 16 residues. Here the CDR3 reads CASSPQQAGPNYGYTF. CDR3 coding DNA: TGCGCCAGCAGCCCCCAGCAGGCAGGCCCTAACTATGGCTACACCTTC.

This sequence joins TRBV4-3 and TRBJ1-1, with D unresolved. Per the germline V gene, CDR1 is LGHNA and CDR2 is YSLEER. This CDR3 spans 18 amino acids. V lost 1 base and J 3 bases, leaving 21 bases between the germline ends. CDR3 residues: CASSQVIPLGPLYTEAFF. CDR3 coding DNA: TGCGCCAGCAGCCAAGTAATTCCTCTAGGCCCGCTTTACACTGAAGCTTTCTTT.

As to this clone: Sequence at one end of the junction differs from germline and may be a read error. The chain is built from TRBV11-2 and TRBJ2-5; 7 nucleotides line up with TRBD1. The CDR3 covers 13 residues. Germline V lookup: CDR1 SGHAT, CDR2 FQNNGV. CDR3 coding DNA: TGCAGCACGGGTGACAGGGTCCAAGAGACCCAGTACTTC. It yields the protein CSTGDRVQETQYF.

This chain joins TRBV20-1 and TRBJ2-1, with no clear D. CDR1 is DFQATT, CDR2 SNEGSKA, per germline (reference sequence). The CDR3 is made up of 11 amino acids. V was cut by 5 bases and J by 3 bases, with 5 bases left in between. The CDR3 spells CSAPVYNEQFF. The CDR3 nucleotides are TGCAGTGCTCCGGTCTACAATGAGCAGTTCTTC.

V is TRBV27 and J is TRBJ2-7; D is possibly TRBD2 (5 bases). Per germline, CDR1 MNHEY and CDR2 SMNVEV (reference sequence). V lost 1 base and J 2 bases, leaving 9 bases between the germline ends. There are 14 residues in the CDR3. CDR3 DNA sequence: TGTGCCAGCAGTTTATACTTCGGGACCTACGAGCAGTACTTC. This sequence encodes CASSLYFGTYEQYF.

This chain connects TRBV5-1 to TRBJ2-5; D may be TRBD2 (6 bases). The germline gives CDR1 SGHRS, CDR2 YFSETQ. This CDR3 has 15 residues. V shed 1 base and J shed 5 bases, with 15 bases lying between them. Written as DNA, the CDR3 is TGCGCCAGCAGCTTGTCGGAGGGTTCGTCCGAGACCCAGTACTTC. Protein sequence: CASSLSEGSSETQYF. The full variable domain, completed using reference TRBV5-1 and TRBJ2-5, is KAGVTQTPRYLIKTRGQQVTLSCSPISGHRSVSWYQQTPGQGLQFLFEYFSETQRNKGNFPGRFSGRQFSNSRSEMNVSTLELGDSALYLCASSLSEGSSETQYFGPGTRLLVL.

This chain joins TRBV6-5 and TRBJ1-1; 7 bases are a match to TRBD1. The V segment lost 2 bases and the J segment 7 bases; nucleotides outside the gene matches: 4. CDR3 length: 13 amino acids. The germline V gene has CDR1 MNHEY and CDR2 SVGAGI. Here the CDR3 reads CASSYTGQNEAFF. The CDR3, as DNA: TGTGCCAGCAGTTACACGGGACAGAATGAAGCTTTCTTT.

This rearrangement joins TRBV5-1 to TRBJ2-3; TRBD2 aligns across 11 bases. CDR3 length: 17 amino acids. V lost 1 base to trimming and J lost 0 bases; unmatched junction nucleotides: 4. The germline gives CDR1 SGHRS, CDR2 YFSETQ. The CDR3, as DNA: TGCGCCAGCAGCTTGTTGCCTAGCGGGGGGAGCACAGATACGCAGTATTTT. Amino acids: CASSLLPSGGSTDTQYF.

The J gene is TRBJ2-5, the V gene TRBV7-2; TRBD2 might be the D (5 bases). Trimming cost V 1 base and J 5 bases, with 14 bases left between them. Germline V lookup: CDR1 SGHTA, CDR2 FQGNSA. The CDR3 extends over 15 amino acids. The CDR3 protein is CASSLGASSAETQYF. Written as DNA, the CDR3 is TGTGCCAGCAGCTTAGGTGCTAGCTCCGCGGAGACCCAGTACTTC.

The V gene is TRBV5-1, the J gene TRBJ2-5; 9 bases agree with TRBD1. The germline V gene has CDR1 SGHRS and CDR2 YFSETQ. This CDR3 spans 16 amino acids. Germline trimming cut 2 bases from V and 0 bases from J; bases unmatched to any gene: 5. The chain's CDR3 is CASSFLGTGYQETQYF. The CDR3 DNA reads TGCGCCAGCAGCTTTCTTGGGACAGGGTACCAAGAGACCCAGTACTTC.